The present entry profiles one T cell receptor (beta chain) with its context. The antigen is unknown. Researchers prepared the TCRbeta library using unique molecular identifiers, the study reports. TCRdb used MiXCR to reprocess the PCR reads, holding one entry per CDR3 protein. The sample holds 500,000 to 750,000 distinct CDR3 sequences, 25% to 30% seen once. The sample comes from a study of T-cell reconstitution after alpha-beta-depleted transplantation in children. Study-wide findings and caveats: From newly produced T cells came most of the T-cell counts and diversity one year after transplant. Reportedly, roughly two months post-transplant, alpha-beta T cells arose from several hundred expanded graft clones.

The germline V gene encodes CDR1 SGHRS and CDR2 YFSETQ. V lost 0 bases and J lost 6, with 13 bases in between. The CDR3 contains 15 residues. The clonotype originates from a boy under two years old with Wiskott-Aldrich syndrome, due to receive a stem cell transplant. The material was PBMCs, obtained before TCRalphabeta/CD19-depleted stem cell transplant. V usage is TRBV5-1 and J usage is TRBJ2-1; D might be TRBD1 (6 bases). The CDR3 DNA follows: TGCGCCAGCAGCTTGGTCAGGGGATCCGGCAATGAGCAGTTCTTC. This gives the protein CASSLVRGSGNEQFF.